Detailed here is one TCR beta chain. The sample comes from a study of Graves' ophthalmopathy and Graves' hyperthyroidism. The CDR3 spans 14 residues. CDR1 is SEHNR, CDR2 FQNEAQ, per germline (reference sequence). The ends were cut back, 6 bases at V and 4 bases at J, with 15 bases in the middle. Amplification from RNA transcripts yielded the TCR beta CDR3 regions. Investigators did first-round RT-PCR with HTBI primers, then second-round multiplex PCR. TCRdb reprocessed the multiplex PCR reads via MiXCR and lists one record per CDR3 protein. The data hold almost 400,000 distinct CDR3 sequences, with around 16% observed a single time. Orbital computed tomography, together with clinical symptoms, serum thyroxine, TRAb and thyroid ultrasound, was used for diagnosis.

V usage is TRBV7-9 and J usage is TRBJ1-2, with D hard to call. The origin of this receptor is a woman between 18 and 29 years old with Graves' ophthalmopathy. Sequencing was performed on peripheral blood. This CDR3 is CASRRSDRRYGYTF. CDR3 in DNA: TGTGCCAGCAGGCGTTCGGACCGCCGCTATGGCTACACCTTC.